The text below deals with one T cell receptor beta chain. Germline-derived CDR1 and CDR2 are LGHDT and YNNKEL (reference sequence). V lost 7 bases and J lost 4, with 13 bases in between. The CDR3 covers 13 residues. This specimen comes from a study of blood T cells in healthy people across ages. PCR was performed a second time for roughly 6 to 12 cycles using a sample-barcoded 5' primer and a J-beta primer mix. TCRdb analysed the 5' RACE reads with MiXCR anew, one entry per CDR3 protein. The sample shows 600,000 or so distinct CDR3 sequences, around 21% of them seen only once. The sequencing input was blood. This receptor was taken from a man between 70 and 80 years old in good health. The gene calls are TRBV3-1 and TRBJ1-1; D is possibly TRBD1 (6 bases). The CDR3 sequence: CASTEGGRTEAFF. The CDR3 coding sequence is TGTGCCAGCACCGAAGGGGGTCGCACTGAAGCTTTCTTT.